The text below deals with one TCR beta chain. The CDR3 is 14 amino acids. Germline-derived CDR1 and CDR2 are MNHEY and SMNVEV (reference sequence). V lost 4 bases, J lost 6 bases, and 6 bases stayed unmatched. This record belongs to a study of blood T cell repertoires in COVID-19. What the recovered Cohort 3 donors had was two negative PCRs, clearance, or symptom resolution. Using immunoSEQ multiplex PCR, the repertoire was profiled, and TCRdb retains in-frame clones only, with some absent. The sample yields hundreds of thousands of clones, roughly nine tenths seen once. The chain is built from TRBV27 and TRBJ1-5, with 7 nucleotides matching TRBD1. The clonotype was recovered from a man in his thirties or forties who had recovered from COVID-19. Input material: PBMCs or T cells enriched from blood (not recorded which). The CDR3 sequence: CASSSTGTAQPQHF. DNA for the CDR3: TGTGCCAGCAGTTCTACCGGGACAGCTCAGCCCCAGCATTTT.